Below are 18 T cell receptor beta chains sequenced from a single sample in a study of blood T cell repertoires in COVID-19. Libraries were prepared by immunoSEQ multiplex PCR; TCRdb keeps only in-frame clonotypes and omits some of them. The table shows 200,000 to 250,000 clones, with about 85% occurring only once. The sequenced sample was PBMCs or T cells enriched from blood (not recorded which). The receptors come from a man aged 25-40 years who had recovered from COVID-19.

DNA of the CDR3: TGCGCCAGCAGCCTTCGACAGGGGATAGGCGAGCAGTACTTC. Its protein is CASSLRQGIGEQYF. The chain employs TRBV4-1 and TRBJ2-7, with 8 bases that match TRBD1. This CDR3 spans 14 amino acids. Germline CDR1 is MGHRA and CDR2 is YSYEKL. V was pared by 4 bases and J by 6 bases, with 8 bases of the junction left unmatched.

This sequence joins TRBV27 and TRBJ2-7; 8 bases agree with TRBD2. Per the germline V gene, CDR1 is MNHEY and CDR2 is SMNVEV (reference sequence). After removal of 10 bases from V and 3 bases from J, the junction contained 11 bases not matched to a gene. This CDR3 comprises 14 residues. The CDR3 bases are TGTGCCACCAGCGCGCGGGGGGCATTCTACGAGCAGTACTTC. It specifies CATSARGAFYEQYF.

CDR3 sequence: CASRTGTSGRVVTQYF. In DNA, the CDR3 is TGTGCCAGCAGAACTGGGACTAGCGGGAGAGTGGTGACCCAGTACTTC. This rearrangement joins TRBV11-2 to TRBJ2-5, with 14 bases fitting TRBD2. J lost 7 bases, V lost 6 bases, and 10 bases had no gene match. Germline CDR1 is SGHAT and CDR2 is FQNNGV. This CDR3 is 16 amino acids long.

This clone was recorded once. The chain has TRBV6-5 and TRBJ1-3; D may be TRBD1 (6 bases). Germline loops: CDR1 MNHEY, CDR2 SVGAGI. V shed 2 bases and J shed 13 bases, with 24 bases lying between them. The length of the CDR3 is 16 residues. The CDR3 loop reads CASSYQAIQGFDRIYF. CDR3 coding DNA: TGTGCCAGCAGTTACCAAGCTATACAGGGCTTCGATCGTATATATTTT.

This rearrangement joins TRBV11-2 to TRBJ2-1; tentative D call: TRBD2 (6 bases). CDR1 SGHAT and CDR2 FQNNGV come from the germline V gene. V lost 2 bases to trimming and J lost 8 bases, with 22 bases between them. The CDR3 is made up of 17 amino acids. The CDR3 region has the DNA TGTGCCAGCAGCTTATGGGAGCCGGGGGTCGGTACAGATGAGCAGTTCTTC. It specifies CASSLWEPGVGTDEQFF.

V is TRBV6-6 and J is TRBJ1-2, with TRBD1 matching over 8 bases. The CDR3 has 13 amino acids. V lost 5 bases, J lost 8 bases, and 7 bases stayed unmatched. Germline V lookup: CDR1 MNHNY, CDR2 SVGAGI (reference sequence). The CDR3 sequence: CASSRSGGTGYTF. CDR3 nucleotide sequence: TGTGCCAGCAGTCGATCAGGGGGCACGGGCTACACCTTC.

Only one count was recorded for this clone. This chain uses TRBV21-1 with TRBJ1-2. TRBV21-1 is flagged as a pseudogene. CDR3 length: 15 amino acids. The CDR3 nucleotides read TGTGCCAGCAGCCAGAGTTGGGGGGGCGCAGAAGGCTACACCTTC. Encoded protein: CASSQSWGGAEGYTF.

The chain combines TRBV7-8 with TRBJ2-3; possibly TRBD1 for D (8 bases). The germline V and J ends were trimmed by 5 bases and 1 base, with 19 bases remaining between them. Germline CDR1 is SGHVS and CDR2 is FQNEAQ. The CDR3 has 17 residues. The CDR3 nucleotides are TGTGCCAGCAGCCCAAAACAGGGGGGGGTTGGCACAGATACGCAGTATTTT. Its translation: CASSPKQGGVGTDTQYF.

The CDR3 loop is CASSLGLAGWPNEQFF. The CDR3 nucleotides are TGTGCCAGCAGTTTAGGGTTGGCGGGGTGGCCCAATGAGCAGTTCTTC. J is TRBJ2-1 and V is TRBV27; tentatively, D is TRBD2 (6 bases). V gave up 2 bases and J gave up 6 bases, with 17 bases separating them. The CDR3 is 16 residues long. Germline loops: CDR1 MNHEY, CDR2 SMNVEV (reference sequence).

This clone was picked up a small number of times. The genes are TRBV7-2 and TRBJ1-1; 8 nucleotides align to TRBD1. Germline trimming cut 5 bases from V and 5 bases from J; bases unmatched to any gene: 7. Germline lookup yields CDR1 SGHTA and CDR2 FQGNSA. The CDR3 has 14 amino acids. Written as DNA, the CDR3 is TGTGCCAGCAGCCCTAACAGGGGGGTGACTGAAGCTTTCTTT. Amino acid sequence: CASSPNRGVTEAFF.

The chain uses TRBV6-5 and TRBJ2-7; D perhaps matches TRBD2 (5 bases). Trimming cost V 4 bases and J 1 base, with 14 bases left between them. The length of the CDR3 is 15 residues. CDR1 is MNHEY, CDR2 SVGAGI, per germline. CDR3 protein: CASSSDLGGSYEQYF. CDR3 bases: TGTGCCAGCAGTTCCGACCTTGGAGGTTCCTACGAGCAGTACTTC.

J is TRBJ1-2 and V is TRBV25-1, with 7 bases aligning to TRBD1. Unmatched junction bases numbered 4, after V lost 8 bases and J lost 1 base. CDR1 is MGHDK and CDR2 is SYGVNS in the germline V gene. CDR3 length: 13 residues. In DNA, the CDR3 is TGTGCCAGCGGGGACAGTAATAACTATGGCTACACCTTC. It translates to CASGDSNNYGYTF.

This clone was observed once. V gene TRBV24-1 combines with J gene TRBJ2-5; D is ambiguous. Germline values: CDR1 KGHDR, CDR2 SFDVKD. Between the trimmed V and J ends, which lost 0 bases and 5 bases, there was a span of 9 bases. The CDR3 length is 14 residues. CDR3 protein: CATSDLGHGETQYF. The CDR3 bases are TGTGCCACCAGTGATTTGGGTCACGGGGAGACCCAGTACTTC.

This chain joins TRBV6-1 and TRBJ2-4; possibly TRBD1 for D (6 bases). Looked up from germline, CDR1 is MNHNS and CDR2 is SASEGT. The CDR3 is 13 residues long. V was clipped by 2 bases and J by 6 bases, with 8 bases between them. CDR3 DNA sequence: TGTGCCAGCAGTGAAATAGGGGGAAACATTCAGTACTTC. As protein: CASSEIGGNIQYF.

The V and J genes are TRBV24-1 and TRBJ2-1; 11 bases align to TRBD2. The V and J ends lost 1 base and 7 bases, in that order; junction bases with no gene match: 2. Germline CDR1 KGHDR, CDR2 SFDVKD. The CDR3 consists of 15 residues. CDR3 protein: CATSDLGTSGNEQFF. CDR3 nucleotide sequence: TGTGCCACCAGTGATTTAGGGACTAGCGGAAATGAGCAGTTCTTC.

The V and J genes are TRBV27 and TRBJ1-2; D is possibly TRBD1 (5 bases). V lost 10 bases, J lost 3 bases, and 15 bases lay in between. CDR1 and CDR2 (germline): MNHEY, SMNVEV (reference sequence). This CDR3 contains 13 residues. The CDR3 DNA is TGTGCCACCCAGGGAGGGGTTGACTATGGCTACACCTTC. It translates to CATQGGVDYGYTF.

The V and J genes are TRBV24-1 and TRBJ2-2, with TRBD1 as a possible D gene (5 bases). Germline assignment: CDR1 KGHDR and CDR2 SFDVKD. The ends were cut back, 4 bases at V and 3 bases at J, with 11 bases in the middle. CDR3 size: 15 residues. The chain's CDR3 is CATSEAGMDTGELFF. For the CDR3, the DNA is TGTGCCACCAGTGAGGCAGGGATGGACACCGGGGAGCTGTTTTTT.

This chain links TRBV9 with TRBJ2-7, with D perhaps TRBD1 (5 bases). In germline, CDR1 is SGDLS, CDR2 YYNGEE. The CDR3 has 12 residues. The V and J ends lost 0 bases and 6 bases respectively, with 7 bases between them. The CDR3 spells CASSVATGEQYF. In nucleotides, the CDR3 is TGTGCCAGCAGCGTAGCTACAGGCGAGCAGTACTTC.